What follows are 30 T cell receptor beta chains derived from one specimen sequenced in a study of shared clonotypes between healthy human individuals. Generated by immunoSEQ multiplex PCR, the TCRdb table keeps only in-frame clones and is missing some. The profile shows hundreds of thousands of clones, about 95% of them singletons. Input material: naive CD4+ T cells sorted from blood. Specified subset: CD45RA+ positively selected. The source of these receptors is a woman in her 30s in good health.

The V call is TRBV4-1, the J call TRBJ2-2; TRBD2 agrees at 7 bases. Losses at the gene ends were 0 bases for V and 7 bases for J; bases not matched to a gene: 8. The germline CDR1 and CDR2 sequences are MGHRA and YSYEKL. The CDR3 totals 16 residues. DNA for the CDR3: TGCGCCAGCAGCCAAGATCCAGCGGGGAGAGGCGGGGAGCTGTTTTTT. Its protein product is CASSQDPAGRGGELFF.

The chain joins TRBV28 to TRBJ1-5; 7 bases are a match to TRBD1. Losses at the gene ends were 7 bases for V and 6 bases for J; bases not matched to a gene: 9. There are 14 residues in the CDR3. CDR1 is MDHEN, CDR2 SYDVKM, per germline. The CDR3 is CASNQDRVPQPQHF. The CDR3, as DNA: TGTGCCAGCAACCAAGACAGGGTGCCTCAGCCCCAGCATTTT.

The chain joins TRBV5-6 to TRBJ1-2; 9 bases map to TRBD1. The junction had 5 bases not matched to a gene; V was cut back by 4 bases and J by 7 bases. There are 13 residues in the CDR3. Germline lookup yields CDR1 SGHDT and CDR2 YYEEEE. The CDR3 is CASSRGQGGGYTF. The CDR3 DNA reads TGTGCCAGCAGCCGGGGACAGGGTGGTGGCTACACCTTC.

The rearrangement links TRBV15 to TRBJ2-7; 10 bases are a match to TRBD1. The ends lost 0 bases at V and 6 bases at J; junction bases unmatched: 5. This CDR3 comprises 15 residues. Germline-derived CDR1 and CDR2 are LNHNV and YYDKDF (reference sequence). The CDR3 here is CATSRDFGQGGEQYF. DNA of the CDR3: TGTGCCACCAGCAGAGATTTCGGACAGGGGGGCGAGCAGTACTTC.

This sequence joins TRBV2 and TRBJ2-3, with D perhaps TRBD1 or TRBD2 (5 bases each). The CDR3 extends over 10 amino acids. Germline V gene sequence: CDR1 SNHLY, CDR2 FYNNEI. Trimming shortened V by 8 bases and J by 11 bases, and 11 bases separated the two germline ends. In DNA form, the CDR3 reads TGTGCCAGCGTGATTGGGGGGCAGTATTTT. Translated, it gives CASVIGGQYF.

As DNA, the CDR3 is TGTGCCAGTAGAAAGGCGAGGGCTGAACCCTTTAGCAATCAGCCCCAGCATTTT. Its translation is CASRKARAEPFSNQPQHF. The rearrangement uses TRBV19 and TRBJ1-5, with unresolved D. This CDR3 comprises 18 residues. V lost 6 bases, J lost 0 bases, and 21 bases lay in between. Germline assignment: CDR1 LNHDA and CDR2 SQIVND (reference sequence).

The chain links TRBV15 to TRBJ2-1, with 7 bases fitting TRBD2. Germline CDR1 LNHNV, CDR2 YYDKDF (reference sequence). The CDR3 has 15 residues. The junction had 3 bases not matched to a gene; V was cut back by 0 bases and J by 4 bases. The DNA for the CDR3 is TGTGCCACCAGCAGAGAGAGCGGGGTGTACAATGAGCAGTTCTTC. This gives the protein CATSRESGVYNEQFF.

The rearrangement joins TRBV5-1 to TRBJ2-5; no clear D gene. This CDR3 has 12 residues. With 5 bases removed from V and 2 bases from J, the gap between germline ends came to 7 bases. Looked up from germline, CDR1 is SGHRS and CDR2 is YFSETQ. The CDR3 region has the DNA TGCGCCAGCAGTCAGCCACAAGAGACCCAGTACTTC. Protein: CASSQPQETQYF.

The gene calls are TRBV2 and TRBJ1-1, with a possible D match to TRBD1 (5 bases). Trimming took 10 bases from V and 2 from J, leaving 17 bases between them. Germline CDR1 and CDR2: SNHLY and FYNNEI. This CDR3 region has 14 residues. CDR3 bases: TGTGCCACCACCGGGACCTTGGGAAACACTGAAGCTTTCTTT. Its protein is CATTGTLGNTEAFF.

The J gene is TRBJ1-1, the V gene TRBV14; 8 bases match TRBD1. V was clipped by 6 bases and J by 1 base; unmatched bases: 4. CDR1 SGHDN and CDR2 FVKESK come from the germline V gene. The CDR3 is 14 amino acids. CDR3 sequence: CASRMTGENTEAFF. CDR3 bases: TGTGCCAGCAGGATGACAGGGGAGAACACTGAAGCTTTCTTT.

J is TRBJ2-7 and V is TRBV5-1; D is unclear. Germline V lookup: CDR1 SGHRS, CDR2 YFSETQ. Trimming shortened V by 0 bases and J by 3 bases, and 10 bases separated the two germline ends. This CDR3 is 14 amino acids long. The CDR3 nucleotides are TGCGCCAGCAGCTTGGATCCGGGTAACTACGAGCAGTACTTC. This translates into CASSLDPGNYEQYF.

This clone occurred once. The genes are TRBV5-1 and TRBJ2-5; 10 bases map to TRBD1. This CDR3 comprises 16 residues. CDR1 SGHRS and CDR2 YFSETQ come from the germline V gene. V gave up 0 bases and J gave up 4 bases; unmatched junction bases: 6. The CDR3 here is CASSLGQGAWRETQYF. The CDR3 DNA sequence: TGCGCCAGCAGCTTGGGACAGGGGGCATGGAGAGAGACCCAGTACTTC.

The chain employs TRBV19 and TRBJ2-7; TRBD2 agrees at 8 bases. CDR1 LNHDA and CDR2 SQIVND come from the germline V gene (reference sequence). The CDR3 totals 15 residues. With V trimmed by 3 bases and J by 4 bases, 8 bases remained unmatched. The CDR3 region is CASSIISGSSYEQYF. The CDR3 DNA sequence: TGTGCCAGTAGTATTATCAGCGGGAGTTCTTACGAGCAGTACTTC.

This clone was picked up one time. V usage is TRBV7-2 and J usage is TRBJ1-2; TRBD1 matches 8 bases. The germline gives CDR1 SGHTA, CDR2 FQGNSA. This CDR3 spans 13 amino acids. The ends lost 6 bases at V and 4 bases at J; junction bases unmatched: 4. CDR3 DNA: TGTGCCAGCAGTGGGGGACAGGCCTATGGCTACACCTTC. As protein: CASSGGQAYGYTF.

The CDR3 DNA reads TGTGCCAGCAGTTTTGGGGCGGGCGCTGGAAACACCATATATTTT. Protein sequence: CASSFGAGAGNTIYF. This rearrangement joins TRBV6-5 to TRBJ1-3; a possible D gene is TRBD1 (5 bases). The germline CDR1 and CDR2 sequences are MNHEY and SVGAGI. Trimming left V 4 bases short and J 2 bases short, with 12 bases between. This CDR3 contains 15 residues.

The rearrangement links TRBV18 to TRBJ2-7, with D perhaps matching TRBD1 (5 bases). This CDR3 has 15 amino acids. CDR1 KGHSH and CDR2 LQKENI come from the germline V gene. Trimming pared 6 bases from V and 3 bases from J, leaving 18 bases between. The CDR3 coding sequence is TGTGCCAGCTCCATTCGACAGAACAGAGGCTACGAGCAGTACTTC. Its protein product is CASSIRQNRGYEQYF.

The chain employs TRBV7-9 and TRBJ1-4; D gene uncertain. V was trimmed by 3 bases and J by 5 bases, leaving 16 bases between them. The CDR3 runs to 16 residues. Germline CDR1 and CDR2: SEHNR and FQNEAQ (reference sequence). DNA for the CDR3: TGTGCCAGCAGCTTGGGTGAAGGGAATAACAATGAAAAACTGTTTTTT. The encoded protein is CASSLGEGNNNEKLFF. Supplemented by reference TRBV7-9 and TRBJ1-4, the full variable domain reads DTGVSQNPRHKITKRGQNVTFRCDPISEHNRLYWYRQTLGQGPEFLTYFQNEAQLEKSRLLSDRFSAERPKGSFSTLEIQRTEQGDSAMYLCASSLGEGNNNEKLFFGSGTQLSVL.

J is TRBJ2-3 and V is TRBV5-1, with D perhaps given as TRBD1 or TRBD2 (5 bases each). V gave up 7 bases and J gave up 0 bases, with 12 bases separating them. This CDR3 has 14 residues. Germline CDR1 SGHRS, CDR2 YFSETQ. The CDR3 region has the DNA TGCGCCAGCGGCCGGGACGGTAGCACAGATACGCAGTATTTT. Translated, it gives CASGRDGSTDTQYF.

This sequence joins TRBV28 and TRBJ2-7; 8 bases map to TRBD1. With 8 bases clipped from V and 5 bases from J, the junction kept 5 bases outside the gene matches. The CDR3 spans 12 residues. Germline CDR1 and CDR2: MDHEN and SYDVKM. CDR3 bases: TGTGCCAGCGCGGACAGGGACCACGAGCAGTACTTC. This translates into CASADRDHEQYF.

The chain uses TRBV18 and TRBJ2-3; D may be TRBD2 (5 bases). Trimming removed 3 bases from V and 4 bases from J, with 11 bases in between. The length of the CDR3 is 14 residues. Germline V CDR1 and CDR2: KGHSH, LQKENI. CDR3 protein: CASSPLGEADTQYF. Written as DNA, the CDR3 is TGTGCCAGCTCACCCCTGGGAGAAGCAGATACGCAGTATTTT. The whole variable domain, filled in from reference TRBV18 and TRBJ2-3, reads NAGVMQNPRHLVRRRGQEARLRCSPMKGHSHVYWYRQLPEEGLKFMVYLQKENIIDESGMPKERFSAEFPKEGPSILRIQQVVRGDSAAYFCASSPLGEADTQYFGPGTRLTVL.

V is TRBV15 and J is TRBJ2-5, with D possibly matching TRBD2 (5 bases). The CDR3 length is 15 residues. Trimming took 0 bases from V and 5 from J, leaving 13 bases between them. Germline V gene sequence: CDR1 LNHNV, CDR2 YYDKDF (reference sequence). CDR3 coding DNA: TGTGCCACCAGCAGAGATGGTGGTAGCGAGGAGACCCAGTACTTC. This gives the protein CATSRDGGSEETQYF.

V usage is TRBV28 and J usage is TRBJ2-1, with 13 bases identical to TRBD2. The germline gives CDR1 MDHEN, CDR2 SYDVKM. J was trimmed by 9 bases and V by 5 bases; bases with no gene match: 4. CDR3 length: 14 residues. The CDR3 DNA is TGTGCCAGCAGTACTAGCGGGAGGGCCGGTGAGCAGTTCTTC. Translation gives CASSTSGRAGEQFF.

This sequence joins TRBV11-2 and TRBJ2-7; a possible D gene is TRBD1 (5 bases). With 3 bases removed from V and 2 bases from J, the gap between germline ends came to 17 bases. Germline V gene lookup returns CDR1 SGHAT and CDR2 FQNNGV. The CDR3 has 16 residues. This chain's CDR3 is CASSLSLFSGTYEQYF. The DNA of the CDR3 is TGTGCCAGCAGCTTGAGTCTGTTTTCAGGGACCTACGAGCAGTACTTC.

The V call is TRBV6-6, the J call TRBJ2-7; D gene unclear. The CDR3 totals 11 residues. The V end lost 2 bases, the J end lost 6 bases, and 5 bases lay between the germline ends. The germline V gene has CDR1 MNHNY and CDR2 SVGAGI (reference sequence). This CDR3 is CASSYPPEQYF. In DNA form, the CDR3 reads TGTGCCAGCAGTTACCCCCCCGAGCAGTACTTC.

This clone was detected once. The chain employs TRBV2 and TRBJ2-1; 8 nucleotides line up with TRBD1. The germline gives CDR1 SNHLY, CDR2 FYNNEI. The V gene end was trimmed by 4 bases and the J gene end by 8 bases; junction bases not matched to a gene: 7. The CDR3 has 14 residues. In DNA form, the CDR3 reads TGTGCCAGCAGTGGGACAGGGAATGGAGATGAGCAGTTCTTC. This translates into CASSGTGNGDEQFF.

This clone appeared a few times. The V call is TRBV15, the J call TRBJ1-5; D unclear. The CDR3 has 13 amino acids. Germline CDR1 LNHNV, CDR2 YYDKDF (reference sequence). Trimming removed 3 bases at V and 3 bases at J, with 6 bases between. In DNA, the CDR3 is TGTGCCACCAGCAGCCAGGACAATCAGCCCCAGCATTTT. Its translation is CATSSQDNQPQHF.

The chain is built from TRBV7-6 and TRBJ1-5; D ambiguous. Germline CDR1 is SGHVS and CDR2 is FNYEAQ. The length of the CDR3 is 15 residues. Trimming stripped 5 bases from V and 4 bases from J, with 15 bases between. As DNA, the CDR3 is TGTGCCAGCAGCCCAAGCCCGGACGGAAATCAGCCCCAGCATTTT. It encodes CASSPSPDGNQPQHF.

V is TRBV5-1 and J is TRBJ2-1, with 10 bases matching TRBD2. This CDR3 is 14 amino acids long. From germline, CDR1 is SGHRS and CDR2 YFSETQ. J lost 8 bases, V lost 7 bases, and 9 bases had no gene match. CDR3 loop: CASYLGLASYEQFF. The CDR3 bases are TGCGCCAGCTACCTGGGACTAGCGAGCTATGAGCAGTTCTTC.

V is TRBV19 and J is TRBJ2-5, with 9 nucleotides matching TRBD2. CDR3 size: 14 residues. Germline CDR1 and CDR2: LNHDA and SQIVND (reference sequence). The trim removed 5 bases at V and 1 base at J, leaving 2 bases unmatched. Written as DNA, the CDR3 is TGTGCCAGTAGTGTGACTAGCGGCCAAGAGACCCAGTACTTC. This codes for CASSVTSGQETQYF.

J is TRBJ2-7 and V is TRBV28; the D gene is possibly TRBD2 (7 bases). CDR1 is MDHEN, CDR2 SYDVKM, per germline. V was clipped by 4 bases and J by 5 bases, with 21 bases between them. The CDR3 is made up of 16 amino acids. The CDR3 protein is CASSSGGLQGRNEQYF. As DNA, the CDR3 is TGTGCCAGCAGTTCGGGGGGACTACAGGGACGTAACGAGCAGTACTTC.